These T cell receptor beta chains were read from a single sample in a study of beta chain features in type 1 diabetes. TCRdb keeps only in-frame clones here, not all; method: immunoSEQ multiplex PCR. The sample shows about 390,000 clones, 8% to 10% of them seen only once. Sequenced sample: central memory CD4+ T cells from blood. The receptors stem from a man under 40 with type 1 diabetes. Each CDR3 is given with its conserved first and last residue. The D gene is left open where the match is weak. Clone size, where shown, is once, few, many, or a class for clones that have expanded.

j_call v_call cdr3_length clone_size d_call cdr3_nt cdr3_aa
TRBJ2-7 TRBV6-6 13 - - TGTGCCAGCAGCCCTAATGGGTTCTACGAGCAGTACTTC CASSPNGFYEQYF
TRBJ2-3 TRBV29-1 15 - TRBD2 TGCAGCGTTAAGCCAGGACTAGGGAGCACAGATACGCAGTATTTT CSVKPGLGSTDTQYF
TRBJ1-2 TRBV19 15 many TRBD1 TGTGCCAGTAGTCTAACCGGGACAGGGGAGTCCGGCTACACCTTC CASSLTGTGESGYTF
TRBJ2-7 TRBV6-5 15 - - TGTGCCAGCAGTTACTCAAGCCAGGGGCCCTACGAGCAGTACTTC CASSYSSQGPYEQYF
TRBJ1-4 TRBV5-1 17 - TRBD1 TGCGCCAGCAGCACTGGACAGGGGGCGTGGGTCGGTGAAAAACTGTTTTTT CASSTGQGAWVGEKLFF
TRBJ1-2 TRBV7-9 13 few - TGTGCCAGCAGCCCGCAGGGTAGGGATGGCTACACCTTC CASSPQGRDGYTF
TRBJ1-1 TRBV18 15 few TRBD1 TGTGCCAGCTCACCACGGACAGGGGGCGAGTCTGAAGCTTTCTTT CASSPRTGGESEAFF
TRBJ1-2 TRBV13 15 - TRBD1 TGTGCCAGCAGCTTGGGTGCGGACAGGGTTTATGGCTACACCTTC CASSLGADRVYGYTF
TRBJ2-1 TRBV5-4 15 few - TGTGCCAGCAGACGGGACTTTTCTTCCTACAATGAGCAGTTCTTC CASRRDFSSYNEQFF
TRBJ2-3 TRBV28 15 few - TGTGCCAGCAGCTACTACGACACTAGCACAGATACGCAGTATTTT CASSYYDTSTDTQYF
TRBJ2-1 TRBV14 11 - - TGTGCCAGCAGTATTGGGGGGGAGCAGTTCTTC CASSIGGEQFF
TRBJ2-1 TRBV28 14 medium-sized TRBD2 TGTGCCAGCACCTCCAGCGGGAGCTACAATGAGCAGTTCTTC CASTSSGSYNEQFF
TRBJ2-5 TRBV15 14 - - TGTGCCACCAGCAGAGATCTCGCAGAAGAGACCCAGTACTTC CATSRDLAEETQYF
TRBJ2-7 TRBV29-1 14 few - TGCAGCGTGAGGGGTTTTGCGGGTCATAGCGAGCAGTACTTC CSVRGFAGHSEQYF
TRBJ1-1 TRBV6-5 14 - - TGTGCCAGCAGTTACACAGGGAGGGACACTGAAGCTTTCTTT CASSYTGRDTEAFF
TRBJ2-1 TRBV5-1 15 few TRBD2 TGCGCCAGCAGCTTGGTTTACACTAGCGGGACTGAGCAGTTCTTC CASSLVYTSGTEQFF
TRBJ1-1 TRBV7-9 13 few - TGTGCCAGCAGCTTATACATGAACACTGAAGCTTTCTTT CASSLYMNTEAFF
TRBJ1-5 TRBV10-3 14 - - TGTGCCATCAGTGAGGCACTAAGGACTCAGCCCCAGCATTTT CAISEALRTQPQHF
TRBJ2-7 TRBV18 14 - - TGTGCCAGCTCCCTGGACAGTCACTCCTACGAGCAGTACTTC CASSLDSHSYEQYF
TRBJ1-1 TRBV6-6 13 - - TGTGCCAGCAGGGATCAGGGGAACACTGAAGCTTTCTTT CASRDQGNTEAFF
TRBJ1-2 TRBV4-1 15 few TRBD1 TGCGCCAGCAGCCAAGATAGGGACAGGGGAGATGGCTACACCTTC CASSQDRDRGDGYTF
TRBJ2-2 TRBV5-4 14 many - TGTGCCAGCAGCACGGCGCAGGGGACCGGGGAGCTGTTTTTT CASSTAQGTGELFF
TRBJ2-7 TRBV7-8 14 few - TGTGCCAGCACTACCCGGGACGGACCCTACGAGCAGTACTTC CASTTRDGPYEQYF
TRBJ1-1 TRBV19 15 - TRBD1 TGTGCCAGTAGTCTCCAGGGGGCCGTGAACACTGAAGCTTTCTTT CASSLQGAVNTEAFF
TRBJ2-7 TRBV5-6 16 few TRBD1 TGTGCCAGCAGCTTTACCGTCACAGGGGGTTCCTACGAGCAGTACTTC CASSFTVTGGSYEQYF
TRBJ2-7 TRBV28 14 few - TGTGCCAGCAGTATGGCCGGGACGGCCCTAACCCAGTACTTC CASSMAGTALTQYF
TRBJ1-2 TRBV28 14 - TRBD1 TGTGCCAGCAGTTCCCCGGGACAGAACTATGGCTACACCTTC CASSSPGQNYGYTF
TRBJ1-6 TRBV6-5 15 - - TGTGCCAGCAGTTACTCGGGAGGTGATAATTCACCCCTCCACTTT CASSYSGGDNSPLHF
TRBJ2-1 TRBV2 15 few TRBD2 TGTGCCAGCAGTTTAGCGGGAGGGGGTATGAATGAGCAGTTCTTC CASSLAGGGMNEQFF
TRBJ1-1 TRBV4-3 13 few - TGCGCCAGCAGCCAAGCCCGGGCCACTGAAGCTTTCTTT CASSQARATEAFF
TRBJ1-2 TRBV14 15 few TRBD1 TGTGCCAGCAGCTCCTCGGGACAGGGGGCTGTTGGCTACACCTTC CASSSSGQGAVGYTF
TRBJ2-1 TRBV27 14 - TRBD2 TGTGCCAGCACCCTTAGCGGGACATACAATGAGCAGTTCTTC CASTLSGTYNEQFF
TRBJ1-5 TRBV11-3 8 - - TGTTTCCCCCAGCCCCAGCATTTT CFPQPQHF